This record concerns one T cell receptor beta chain sequence. Its antigen remains unidentified. CDR3 size: 15 residues. V was cut by 2 bases and J by 4 bases, with 13 bases left in between. The germline V gene encodes CDR1 MNHEY and CDR2 SMNVEV (reference sequence). This entry belongs to a study of shared clonotypes between healthy human individuals. General study findings and limits: The naive CD4 repertoires of several donors were compared, and around 5% of clonotypes were shared.

A deep-level run was used for the assay. Sequencing was performed with immunoSEQ multiplex PCR; in TCRdb, only in-frame clones are kept and a portion is missing. The sample carries about 2 million clones, around 96% recorded once. Naive CD8 isolation took CD45RO-negative cells positively selected for CCR7 and excluded terminally differentiated effector memory CD45RA+ cells. This sequence originates from a man aged 18 to 29 in good health. The specimen sequenced was naive CD8+ T cells sorted from blood. The rearrangement links TRBV27 to TRBJ2-3, with D possibly being TRBD1 (6 bases). CDR3 residues: CASSLTGLVADTQYF. CDR3 sequence (DNA): TGTGCCAGCAGTTTAACAGGGCTGGTCGCAGATACGCAGTATTTT.